The 17 T cell receptor beta chains given below trace back to one sample, sequenced in a study of OX40 agonist ivuxolimab in advanced cancers. The library was generated by the immunoSEQ multiplex PCR assay. TCRdb provides this immuneACCESS table in a form limited to in-frame rearrangements. Some clones are lacking; in checked studies, under half of them reflect an unresolved V gene, and why the rest are absent is not known. Counted in this sample were about 51,000 clones; 84% of them appeared once. More than 2.5% of the sample rests with the top ten. This sample comprised CD4+ or CD8+ T cells sorted from blood, obtained in a trial of the OX40 agonist ivuxolimab. These receptors all come from an adult with an advanced solid tumor such as melanoma, head and neck, liver or kidney cancer.

In this sample, this clone turned up once. V usage is TRBV6-5 and J usage is TRBJ1-5; D not resolved. The CDR3 is made up of 13 amino acids. Germline loops: CDR1 MNHEY, CDR2 SVGAGI. Trimming shortened V by 0 bases and J by 4 bases, and 4 bases separated the two germline ends. CDR3 nucleotides: TGTGCCAGCAGTTACTCCCGGAATCAGCCCCAGCATTTT. The encoded protein is CASSYSRNQPQHF.

The rearrangement links TRBV10-3 to TRBJ2-1; D call uncertain. The CDR3 has 13 residues. Germline CDR1 ENHRY, CDR2 SYGVKD. V gave up 8 bases and J gave up 0 bases, with 8 bases separating them. The CDR3 sequence: CAIASPSYNEQFF. As DNA, the CDR3 is TGTGCCATCGCTTCCCCCTCCTACAATGAGCAGTTCTTC.

This clone was recorded only once. The chain is built from TRBV2 and TRBJ1-3; possible D gene TRBD1, 6 bases. The CDR3 spans 19 residues. Trimming stripped 1 base from V and 3 bases from J, with 22 bases between. Germline CDR1 and CDR2: SNHLY and FYNNEI. The CDR3 nucleotides read TGTGCCAGCAGTGAAGTGGGGGCAGGGTGGCCCCGGGGTGGAAACACCATATATTTT. This sequence encodes CASSEVGAGWPRGGNTIYF. The complete variable domain, with remaining parts taken from reference TRBV2 and TRBJ1-3, reads EPEVTQTPSHQVTQMGQEVILRCVPISNHLYFYWYRQILGQKVEFLVSFYNNEISEKSEIFDDQFSVERPDGSNFTLKIRSTKLEDSAMYFCASSEVGAGWPRGGNTIYFGEGSWLTVV.

This CDR3 reads CASMQGDWETEAFF. In nucleotides, the CDR3 is TGTGCCAGCATGCAGGGTGATTGGGAAACTGAAGCTTTCTTT. The V call is TRBV13, the J call TRBJ1-1, with D possibly TRBD1 on 5 matching bases. With 7 bases removed from V and 5 bases from J, the gap between germline ends came to 17 bases. CDR1 and CDR2 (germline): PRHDT, FYEKMQ (reference sequence). The CDR3 totals 14 residues.

This rearrangement joins TRBV15 to TRBJ2-7, with TRBD1 matching 9 bases. Trimming took 0 bases from V and 5 from J; bases not matched to a gene: 8. The germline V gene encodes CDR1 LNHNV and CDR2 YYDKDF (reference sequence). The CDR3 sequence is 16 residues long. The CDR3 DNA is TGTGCCACCAGCAGAGATCCTACAGGGGGCGCGGACGAGCAGTACTTC. This translates into CATSRDPTGGADEQYF.

In this sample, this clone turned up a few times. The chain carries TRBV7-8 and TRBJ2-5; the match to TRBD2 covers 11 bases. The length of the CDR3 is 17 residues. The germline V gene has CDR1 SGHVS and CDR2 FQNEAQ. Trimming removed 4 bases from V and 1 base from J; junction bases left unmatched: 8. The chain's CDR3 is CASSYRASGGTQETQYF. The CDR3 region has the DNA TGTGCCAGCAGCTACAGGGCTAGCGGGGGGACCCAAGAGACCCAGTACTTC.

This rearrangement joins TRBV6-1 to TRBJ1-1; D unresolved. The CDR3 consists of 11 residues. Germline values: CDR1 MNHNS, CDR2 SASEGT. Trimming took 3 bases from V and 10 from J, leaving 9 bases between them. The CDR3 loop is CASSDRWVAFF. The CDR3 coding sequence is TGTGCCAGCAGTGATAGATGGGTAGCTTTCTTT.

This chain joins TRBV28 and TRBJ1-6, with a tentative D call TRBD1 (5 bases). CDR3 length: 15 residues. The V end lost 7 bases, the J end lost 3 bases, and 13 bases lay between the germline ends. Per the germline V gene, CDR1 is MDHEN and CDR2 is SYDVKM. The CDR3 spells CASKFRGDYNSPLHF. CDR3 DNA sequence: TGTGCCAGCAAGTTTAGGGGAGACTATAATTCACCCCTCCACTTT.

The gene calls are TRBV9 and TRBJ2-2, with a tentative D call TRBD1 (6 bases). The CDR3 has 16 amino acids. Germline values: CDR1 SGDLS, CDR2 YYNGEE. Trimming removed 4 bases at V and 2 bases at J, with 15 bases between. The CDR3 DNA sequence: TGTGCCAGCAGCCAGGGGTGGACCAAAAACACCGGGGAGCTGTTTTTT. Amino acids: CASSQGWTKNTGELFF.

This sequence joins TRBV2 and TRBJ2-2, with D possibly being TRBD2 (5 bases). V was clipped by 6 bases and J by 4 bases, with 18 bases between them. This CDR3 region has 16 residues. Germline assignment: CDR1 SNHLY and CDR2 FYNNEI. CDR3 coding DNA: TGTGCCAGCAGGCCACCAGGAGGAAGGAGCACCGGGGAGCTGTTTTTT. Translated, it gives CASRPPGGRSTGELFF.

This clone appeared a single time. The rearrangement uses TRBV6-6 and TRBJ2-7; D might be TRBD2 (6 bases). The germline CDR1 and CDR2 sequences are MNHNY and SVGAGI (reference sequence). Between the trimmed V and J ends, which lost 6 bases and 2 bases, there was a span of 14 bases. This CDR3 has 14 amino acids. CDR3 residues: CASRPPGATYEQYF. The CDR3, as DNA: TGTGCCAGCAGGCCTCCGGGAGCCACCTACGAGCAGTACTTC.

This clone was seen more than once but under ten times. For the CDR3, the DNA is TGTGCCAGCAGCTTAGAGGTGCACTCCCGCCATACGCAGTATTTT. This gives the protein CASSLEVHSRHTQYF. The rearrangement uses TRBV11-2 and TRBJ2-3; D unclear. Per the germline V gene, CDR1 is SGHAT and CDR2 is FQNNGV. This CDR3 has 15 residues. Trimming removed 0 bases from V and 7 bases from J, with 14 bases in between.

The chain joins TRBV11-3 to TRBJ2-5; D possibly corresponds to TRBD1 (6 bases). There are 14 residues in the CDR3. CDR1 is SGHNT, CDR2 YENEEA, per germline. Between the trimmed V and J ends, which lost 1 base and 2 bases, there was a span of 8 bases. The chain's CDR3 is CASSLGQVQETQYF. CDR3 in DNA: TGTGCCAGCAGCTTAGGACAGGTACAAGAGACCCAGTACTTC.

This chain joins TRBV7-3 and TRBJ2-3; TRBD2 agrees at 16 bases. CDR1 is SGHTA, CDR2 FQGTGA, per germline. J was trimmed by 5 bases and V by 6 bases; bases with no gene match: 8. The CDR3 has 17 residues. The CDR3 DNA reads as TGTGCCAGCAGGACCGGGACTAGCGGGGGGGCCGGAGATACGCAGTATTTT. This translates into CASRTGTSGGAGDTQYF. The full variable domain, in which reference TRBV7-3 and TRBJ2-3 provide the parts outside the CDR3, is GAGVSQTPSNKVTEKGKYVELRCDPISGHTALYWYRQSLGQGPEFLIYFQGTGAADDSGLPNDRFFAVRPEGSVSTLKIQRTERGDSAVYLCASRTGTSGGAGDTQYFGPGTRLTVL.

In its sample, this clone was seen a few times. Other nucleotide sequences in the sample specify the same CDR3. The rearrangement links TRBV4-2 to TRBJ1-1, with D unclear. V gave up 0 bases and J gave up 5 bases, with 10 bases separating them. Germline CDR1 is LGHNA and CDR2 is YNFKEQ. This CDR3 spans 14 amino acids. The CDR3 DNA sequence: TGTGCCAGCAGCCAAGAGGGAACGGGGACTGAAGCTTTCTTT. This sequence encodes CASSQEGTGTEAFF.

The J gene is TRBJ1-4, the V gene TRBV5-1; 9 bases are shared with TRBD1. J was trimmed by 5 bases and V by 3 bases; bases with no gene match: 5. Germline loops: CDR1 SGHRS, CDR2 YFSETQ. The length of the CDR3 is 15 residues. The CDR3 loop reads CASSSAGTGNEKLFF. CDR3 in DNA: TGCGCCAGCAGCTCCGCCGGGACAGGGAATGAAAAACTGTTTTTT. Filled out from reference TRBV5-1 and TRBJ1-4, the complete variable domain reads KAGVTQTPRYLIKTRGQQVTLSCSPISGHRSVSWYQQTPGQGLQFLFEYFSETQRNKGNFPGRFSGRQFSNSRSEMNVSTLELGDSALYLCASSSAGTGNEKLFFGSGTQLSVL.

In its sample, this clone was seen once. The chain is built from TRBV7-2 and TRBJ1-5, with 7 bases aligning to TRBD1. Germline CDR1 SGHTA, CDR2 FQGNSA. The CDR3 is 17 amino acids. The V and J ends lost 5 bases and 6 bases, in that order; junction bases with no gene match: 16. The CDR3 nucleotides read TGTGCCAGCAGCCAGGGCCGGGCGACAGGGCTTCTTCAGCCCCAGCATTTT. This gives the protein CASSQGRATGLLQPQHF.